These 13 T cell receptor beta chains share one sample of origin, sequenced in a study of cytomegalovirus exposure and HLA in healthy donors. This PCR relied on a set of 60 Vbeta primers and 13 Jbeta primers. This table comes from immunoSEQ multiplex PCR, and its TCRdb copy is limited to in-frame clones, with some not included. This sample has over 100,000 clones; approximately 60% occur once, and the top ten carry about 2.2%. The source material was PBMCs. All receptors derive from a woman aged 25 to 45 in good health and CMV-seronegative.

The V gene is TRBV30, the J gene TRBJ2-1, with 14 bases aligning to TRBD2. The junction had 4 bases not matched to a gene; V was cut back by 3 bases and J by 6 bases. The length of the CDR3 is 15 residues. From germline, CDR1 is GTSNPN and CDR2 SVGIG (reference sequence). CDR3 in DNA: TGTGCCTGGAGGGGGGGACTAGCGGGAGTCAATGAGCAGTTCTTC. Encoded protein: CAWRGGLAGVNEQFF.

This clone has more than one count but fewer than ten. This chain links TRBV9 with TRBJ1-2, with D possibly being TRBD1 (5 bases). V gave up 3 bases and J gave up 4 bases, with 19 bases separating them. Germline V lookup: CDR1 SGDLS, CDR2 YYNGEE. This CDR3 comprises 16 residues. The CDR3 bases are TGTGCCAGCAGCGGAAATGGGGCGGGGGGTATCTATGGCTACACCTTC. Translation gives CASSGNGAGGIYGYTF.

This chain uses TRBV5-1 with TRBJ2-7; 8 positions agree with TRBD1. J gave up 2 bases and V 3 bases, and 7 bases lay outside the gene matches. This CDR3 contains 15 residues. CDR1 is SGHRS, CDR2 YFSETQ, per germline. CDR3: CASSSQGANPYEQYF. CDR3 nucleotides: TGCGCCAGCAGCTCCCAGGGGGCAAATCCCTACGAGCAGTACTTC.

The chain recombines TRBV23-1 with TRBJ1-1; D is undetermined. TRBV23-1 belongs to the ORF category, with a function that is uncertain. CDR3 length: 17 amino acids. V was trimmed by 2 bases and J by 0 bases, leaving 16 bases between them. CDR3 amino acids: CASSQGEDCILNTEAFF. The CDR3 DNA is TGCGCCAGCAGTCAAGGAGAGGACTGTATTTTGAACACTGAAGCTTTCTTT.

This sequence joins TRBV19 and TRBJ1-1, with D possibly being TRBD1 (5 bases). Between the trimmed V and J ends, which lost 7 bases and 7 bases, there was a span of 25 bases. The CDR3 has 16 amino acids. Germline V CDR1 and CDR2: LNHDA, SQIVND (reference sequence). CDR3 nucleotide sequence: TGTGCCAGTACCGACCCCCTCTGGGGGGGAAACGTTGAAGCTTTCTTT. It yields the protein CASTDPLWGGNVEAFF.

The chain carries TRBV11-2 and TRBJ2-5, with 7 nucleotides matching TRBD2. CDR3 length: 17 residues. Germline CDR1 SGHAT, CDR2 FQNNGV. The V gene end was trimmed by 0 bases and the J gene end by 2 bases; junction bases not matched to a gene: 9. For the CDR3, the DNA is TGTGCCAGCAGCTTAGAATCTTGGAGGGGAGGGCAAGAGACCCAGTACTTC. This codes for CASSLESWRGGQETQYF. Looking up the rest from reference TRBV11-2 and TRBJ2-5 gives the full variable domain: EAGVAQSPRYKIIEKRQSVAFWCNPISGHATLYWYQQILGQGPKLLIQFQNNGVVDDSQLPKDRFSAERLKGVDSTLKIQPAKLEDSAVYLCASSLESWRGGQETQYFGPGTRLLVL.

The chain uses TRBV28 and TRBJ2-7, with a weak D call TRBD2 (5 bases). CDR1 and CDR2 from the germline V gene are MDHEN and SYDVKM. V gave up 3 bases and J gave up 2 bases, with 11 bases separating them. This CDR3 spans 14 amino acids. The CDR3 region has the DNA TGTGCCAGCAGTTTGGTACGGGAAACCTACGAGCAGTACTTC. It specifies CASSLVRETYEQYF.

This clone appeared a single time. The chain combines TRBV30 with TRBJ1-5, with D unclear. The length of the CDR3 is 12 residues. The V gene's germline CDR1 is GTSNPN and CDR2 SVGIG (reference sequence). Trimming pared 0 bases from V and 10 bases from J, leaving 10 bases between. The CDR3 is CAWSVRQRPQHF. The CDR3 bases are TGTGCCTGGAGTGTACGACAACGTCCCCAGCATTTT.

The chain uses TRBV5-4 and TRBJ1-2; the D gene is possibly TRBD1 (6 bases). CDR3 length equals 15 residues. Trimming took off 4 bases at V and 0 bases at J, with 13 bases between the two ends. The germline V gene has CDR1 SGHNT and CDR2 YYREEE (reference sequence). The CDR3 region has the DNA TGTGCCAGCAGCCGAGTCGGGGGGCCTAACTATGGCTACACCTTC. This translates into CASSRVGGPNYGYTF.

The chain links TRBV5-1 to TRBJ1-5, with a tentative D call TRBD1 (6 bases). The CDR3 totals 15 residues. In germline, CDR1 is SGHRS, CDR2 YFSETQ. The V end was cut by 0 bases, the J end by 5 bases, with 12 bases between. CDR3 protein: CASSLDGQPHQPQHF. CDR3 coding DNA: TGCGCCAGCAGCTTGGATGGACAGCCCCATCAGCCCCAGCATTTT.

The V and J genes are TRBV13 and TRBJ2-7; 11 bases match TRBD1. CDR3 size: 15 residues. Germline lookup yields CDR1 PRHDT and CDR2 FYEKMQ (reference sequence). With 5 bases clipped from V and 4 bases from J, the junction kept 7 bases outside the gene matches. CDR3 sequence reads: CASSPRTGGDYEQYF. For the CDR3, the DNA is TGTGCCAGCAGCCCACGGACAGGGGGCGATTACGAGCAGTACTTC.

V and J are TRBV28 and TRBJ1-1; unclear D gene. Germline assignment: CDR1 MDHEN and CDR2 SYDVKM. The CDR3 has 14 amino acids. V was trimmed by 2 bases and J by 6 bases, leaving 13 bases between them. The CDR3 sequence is CASSLGSGSAEAFF. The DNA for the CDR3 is TGTGCCAGCAGTTTAGGTTCAGGATCCGCTGAAGCTTTCTTT.

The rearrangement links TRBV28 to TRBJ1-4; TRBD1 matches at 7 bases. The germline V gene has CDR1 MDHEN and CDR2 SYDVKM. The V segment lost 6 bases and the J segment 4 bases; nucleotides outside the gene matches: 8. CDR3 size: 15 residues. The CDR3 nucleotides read TGTGCCAGCAGCACCCTGGGACAGCGTAATGAAAAACTGTTTTTT. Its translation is CASSTLGQRNEKLFF.